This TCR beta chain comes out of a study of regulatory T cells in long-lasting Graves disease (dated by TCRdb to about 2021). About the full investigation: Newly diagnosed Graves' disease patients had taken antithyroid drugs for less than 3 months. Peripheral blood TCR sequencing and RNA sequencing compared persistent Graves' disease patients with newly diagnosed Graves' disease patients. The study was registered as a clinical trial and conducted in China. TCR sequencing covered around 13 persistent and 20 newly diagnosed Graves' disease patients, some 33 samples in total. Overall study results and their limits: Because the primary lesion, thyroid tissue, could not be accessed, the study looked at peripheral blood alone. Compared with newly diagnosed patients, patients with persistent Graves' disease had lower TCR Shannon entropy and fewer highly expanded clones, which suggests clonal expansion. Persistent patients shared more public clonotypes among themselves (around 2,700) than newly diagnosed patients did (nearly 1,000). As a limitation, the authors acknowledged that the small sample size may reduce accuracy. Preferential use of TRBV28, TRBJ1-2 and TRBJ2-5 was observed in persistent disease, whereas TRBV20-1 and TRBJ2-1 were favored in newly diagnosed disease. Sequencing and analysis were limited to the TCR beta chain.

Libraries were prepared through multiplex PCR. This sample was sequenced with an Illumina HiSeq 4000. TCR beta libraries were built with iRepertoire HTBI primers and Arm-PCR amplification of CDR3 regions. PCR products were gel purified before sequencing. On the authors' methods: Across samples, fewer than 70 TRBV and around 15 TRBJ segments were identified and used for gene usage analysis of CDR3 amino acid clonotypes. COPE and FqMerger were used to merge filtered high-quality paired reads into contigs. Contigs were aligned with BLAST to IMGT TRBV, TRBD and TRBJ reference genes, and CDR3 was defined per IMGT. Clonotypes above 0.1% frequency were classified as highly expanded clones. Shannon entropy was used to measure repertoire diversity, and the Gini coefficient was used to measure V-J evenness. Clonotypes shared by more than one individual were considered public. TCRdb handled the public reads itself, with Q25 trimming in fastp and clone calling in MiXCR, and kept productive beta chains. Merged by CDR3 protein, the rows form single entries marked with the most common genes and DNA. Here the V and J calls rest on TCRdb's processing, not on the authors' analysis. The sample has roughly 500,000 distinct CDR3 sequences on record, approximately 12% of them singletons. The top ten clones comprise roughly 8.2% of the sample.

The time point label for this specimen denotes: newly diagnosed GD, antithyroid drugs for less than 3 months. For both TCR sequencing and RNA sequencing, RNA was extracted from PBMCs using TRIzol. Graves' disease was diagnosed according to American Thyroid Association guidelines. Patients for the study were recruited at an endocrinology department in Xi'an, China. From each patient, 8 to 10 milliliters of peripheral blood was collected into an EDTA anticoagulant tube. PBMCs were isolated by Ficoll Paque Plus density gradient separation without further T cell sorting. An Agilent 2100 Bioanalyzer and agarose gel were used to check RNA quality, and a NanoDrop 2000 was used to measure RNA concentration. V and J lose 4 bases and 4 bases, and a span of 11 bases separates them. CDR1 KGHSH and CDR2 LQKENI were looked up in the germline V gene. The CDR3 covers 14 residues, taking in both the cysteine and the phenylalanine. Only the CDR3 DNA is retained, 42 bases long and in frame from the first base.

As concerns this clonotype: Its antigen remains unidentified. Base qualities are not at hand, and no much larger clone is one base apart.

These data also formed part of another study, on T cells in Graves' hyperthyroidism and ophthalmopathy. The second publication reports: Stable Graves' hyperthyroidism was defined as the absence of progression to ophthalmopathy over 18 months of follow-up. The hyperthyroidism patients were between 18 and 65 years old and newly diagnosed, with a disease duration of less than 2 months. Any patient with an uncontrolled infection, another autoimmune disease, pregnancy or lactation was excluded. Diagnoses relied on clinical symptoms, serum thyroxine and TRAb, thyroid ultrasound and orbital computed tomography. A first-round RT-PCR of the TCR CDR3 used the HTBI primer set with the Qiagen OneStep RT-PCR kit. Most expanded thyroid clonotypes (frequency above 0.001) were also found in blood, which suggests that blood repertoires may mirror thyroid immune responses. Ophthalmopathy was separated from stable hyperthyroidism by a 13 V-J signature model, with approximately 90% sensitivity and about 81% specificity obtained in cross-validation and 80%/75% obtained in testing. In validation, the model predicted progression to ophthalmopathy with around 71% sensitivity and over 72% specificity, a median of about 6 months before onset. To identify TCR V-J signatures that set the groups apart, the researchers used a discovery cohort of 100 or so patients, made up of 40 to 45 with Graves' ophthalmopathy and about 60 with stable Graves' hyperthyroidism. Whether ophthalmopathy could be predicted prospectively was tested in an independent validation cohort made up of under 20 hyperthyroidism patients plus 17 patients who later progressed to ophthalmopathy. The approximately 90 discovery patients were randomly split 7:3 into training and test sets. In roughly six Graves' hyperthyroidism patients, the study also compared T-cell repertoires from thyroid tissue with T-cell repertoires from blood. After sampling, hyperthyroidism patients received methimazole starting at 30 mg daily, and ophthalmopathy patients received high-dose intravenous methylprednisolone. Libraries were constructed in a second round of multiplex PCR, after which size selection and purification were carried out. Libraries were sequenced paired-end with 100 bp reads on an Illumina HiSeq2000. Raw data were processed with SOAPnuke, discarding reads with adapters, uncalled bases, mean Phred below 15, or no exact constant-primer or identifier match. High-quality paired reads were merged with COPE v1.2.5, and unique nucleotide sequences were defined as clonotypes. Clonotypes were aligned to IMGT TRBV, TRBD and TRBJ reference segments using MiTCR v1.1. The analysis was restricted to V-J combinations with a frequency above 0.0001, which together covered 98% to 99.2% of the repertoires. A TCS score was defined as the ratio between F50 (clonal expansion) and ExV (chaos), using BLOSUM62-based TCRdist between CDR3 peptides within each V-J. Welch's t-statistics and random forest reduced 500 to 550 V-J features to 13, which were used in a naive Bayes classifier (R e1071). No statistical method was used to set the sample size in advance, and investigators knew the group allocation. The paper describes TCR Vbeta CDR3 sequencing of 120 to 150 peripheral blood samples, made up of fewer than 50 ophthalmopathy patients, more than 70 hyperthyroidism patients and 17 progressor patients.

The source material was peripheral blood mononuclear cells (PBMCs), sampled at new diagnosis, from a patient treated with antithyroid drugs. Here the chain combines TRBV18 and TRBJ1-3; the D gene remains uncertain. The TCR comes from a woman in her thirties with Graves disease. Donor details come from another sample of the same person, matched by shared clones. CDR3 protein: CASSHLDTGNTIYF. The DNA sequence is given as TGTGCCAGCTCACATCTCGACACGGGAAACACCATATATTTT.